This TCR beta chain was documented in a study of T cells after posttransplantation cyclophosphamide. Study results and caveats: Skin or GI-infiltrating T cells shared few TRB sequences with blood. Later blood repertoires were often dominated by clones from the donor CD8+ memory compartment. TRB clonality was highly associated with recipient CMV seropositivity and reactivation.

The related graft donor's blood sample was taken on the day of bone marrow donation. TCRdb's table, derived via immunoSEQ multiplex PCR, lists solely in-frame clones and lacks some. The repertoire holds tens of thousands of clones, with approximately 76% as singletons. Points on this clone: Its matching antigen is unknown.

Trimming cost V 6 bases and J 6 bases; bases outside gene matches: 3. The CDR3 is 13 residues long. Germline V gene data show CDR1 as MNHNS and CDR2 as SASEGT. Input material: memory CD4+ T cells sorted from PBMCs. V usage is TRBV6-1 and J usage is TRBJ1-5, with TRBD1 matching over 9 bases. This clonotype originated in a woman aged 60-70 years in good health, CMV-negative, and a related stem cell transplant donor. CDR3 coding DNA: TGTGCCAGCAGCGGACAGGGGACTCAGCCCCAGCATTTT. This translates into CASSGQGTQPQHF.